The 19 T cell receptor beta chains reported below all come from one sample, sequenced in a study of OX40 agonist ivuxolimab in advanced cancers. This table comes from immunoSEQ multiplex PCR, and its TCRdb copy is limited to in-frame clones, with some not included. The profile covers tens of thousands of clones, with around 86% appearing a single time and roughly 3.2% taken by the ten largest. The source was CD4+ or CD8+ T cells sorted from blood, collected in a trial of the OX40 agonist ivuxolimab. The receptors were gathered from an adult with an advanced solid tumor such as melanoma, head and neck, liver or kidney cancer.

This chain links TRBV10-3 with TRBJ1-4; D is uncertain. This CDR3 spans 14 amino acids. CDR1 is ENHRY, CDR2 SYGVKD, per germline. With 5 bases removed from V and 0 bases from J, the gap between germline ends came to 7 bases. CDR3 nucleotides: TGTGCCATCAGTCCCAGGTCAACTAATGAAAAACTGTTTTTT. Translation gives CAISPRSTNEKLFF.

V usage is TRBV5-6 and J usage is TRBJ1-5, with D tentatively TRBD1 (5 bases). The ends were cut back, 0 bases at V and 5 bases at J, with 12 bases in the middle. The germline CDR1 and CDR2 sequences are SGHDT and YYEEEE. This CDR3 is 15 amino acids long. For the CDR3, the DNA is TGTGCCAGCAGCTTGGGTTGGGGGGGACATCAGCCCCAGCATTTT. It is translated as CASSLGWGGHQPQHF.

CDR3 loop: CASSPVPGGTVGTQYF. The DNA for the CDR3 is TGTGCCAGCAGCCCAGTTCCGGGGGGTACCGTAGGTACGCAGTATTTT. The J gene is TRBJ2-3, the V gene TRBV4-2; TRBD2 matches 7 bases. The germline gives CDR1 LGHNA, CDR2 YNFKEQ. J lost 8 bases, V lost 4 bases, and 15 bases had no gene match. This CDR3 contains 16 residues.

This chain connects TRBV11-2 to TRBJ1-1; TRBD1 is a possible D gene (5 bases). The CDR3 sequence is 15 residues long. The V end lost 6 bases, the J end lost 1 base, and 15 bases lay between the germline ends. Germline CDR1 is SGHAT and CDR2 is FQNNGV. Here the CDR3 DNA reads TGTGCCAGCAGTGCCCGCTTTGGGGGGAACACTGAAGCTTTCTTT. Encoded protein: CASSARFGGNTEAFF.

This clone was detected only once. This chain uses TRBV7-9 with TRBJ1-4; D is possibly TRBD1 (6 bases). Trimming stripped 7 bases from V and 6 bases from J, with 15 bases between. Germline V gives CDR1 SEHNR, CDR2 FQNEAQ (reference sequence). The CDR3 is 14 residues long. The CDR3: CASTFWGADEKLFF. The CDR3 nucleotides read TGTGCCAGCACCTTCTGGGGGGCAGATGAAAAACTGTTTTTT.

The CDR3 DNA is TGTGCCTGGAGTCCCTTTGGACAGCCCGCTAACTATGGCTACACCTTC. Its translation is CAWSPFGQPANYGYTF. The J gene is TRBJ1-2, the V gene TRBV30; tentative D call: TRBD1 (6 bases). Trimming removed 2 bases from V and 0 bases from J, with 16 bases in between. The CDR3 is 16 residues long. Germline V lookup: CDR1 GTSNPN, CDR2 SVGIG (reference sequence).

The chain couples TRBV28 to TRBJ1-1; the D gene is possibly TRBD1 (5 bases). V was trimmed by 5 bases and J by 2 bases, leaving 12 bases between them. CDR1 and CDR2 from the germline V gene are MDHEN and SYDVKM. The CDR3 runs to 14 residues. The CDR3: CASSPGTQNTEAFF. The CDR3 coding sequence is TGTGCCAGCAGTCCCGGGACCCAAAACACTGAAGCTTTCTTT.

The chain recombines TRBV2 with TRBJ1-6; possibly TRBD1 for D (5 bases). The CDR3 runs to 16 residues. Germline CDR1 and CDR2: SNHLY and FYNNEI. V was shortened by 2 bases and J by 7 bases, with 15 bases between the two germline ends. The CDR3 DNA reads TGTGCCAGCAGTGAAAAGACATCGCACAGGAATTCACCCCTCCACTTT. It translates to CASSEKTSHRNSPLHF. Looking up the rest from reference TRBV2 and TRBJ1-6 gives the full variable domain: EPEVTQTPSHQVTQMGQEVILRCVPISNHLYFYWYRQILGQKVEFLVSFYNNEISEKSEIFDDQFSVERPDGSNFTLKIRSTKLEDSAMYFCASSEKTSHRNSPLHFGNGTRLTVT.

This chain connects TRBV10-1 to TRBJ2-3; D remains unclear. The CDR3 sequence is 15 residues long. Trimming took off 3 bases at V and 0 bases at J, with 10 bases between the two ends. From germline, CDR1 is WNHNN and CDR2 SYGVQD (reference sequence). For the CDR3, the DNA is TGCGCCAGCAGTGACAGCAGGTCTAGCACAGATACGCAGTATTTT. Its protein is CASSDSRSSTDTQYF.

J is TRBJ2-7 and V is TRBV18, with D possibly TRBD2 on 6 matching bases. The CDR3 loop spans 13 amino acids. From germline, CDR1 is KGHSH and CDR2 LQKENI. V was pared by 3 bases and J by 5 bases, with 11 bases between. This CDR3 reads CASSPWGDDEQYF. The CDR3 nucleotides are TGTGCCAGCTCACCCTGGGGGGACGACGAGCAGTACTTC.

This chain uses TRBV11-2 with TRBJ2-5; 7 bases fit TRBD2. The CDR3 loop spans 13 amino acids. V lost 4 bases and J lost 5; bases outside the gene matches: 4. Germline values: CDR1 SGHAT, CDR2 FQNNGV. The CDR3 loop reads CASSSAGYETQYF. CDR3 DNA sequence: TGTGCCAGCAGCTCAGCGGGGTATGAGACCCAGTACTTC. Supplemented by reference TRBV11-2 and TRBJ2-5, the full variable domain reads EAGVAQSPRYKIIEKRQSVAFWCNPISGHATLYWYQQILGQGPKLLIQFQNNGVVDDSQLPKDRFSAERLKGVDSTLKIQPAKLEDSAVYLCASSSAGYETQYFGPGTRLLVL.

The CDR3 DNA reads TGCGCCAGCAGCTTGGCTAGCGGGGGGACCGGGGAGCTGTTTTTT. Translated: CASSLASGGTGELFF. The V and J genes are TRBV5-1 and TRBJ2-2, with 11 bases identical to TRBD2. The CDR3 is made up of 15 amino acids. Germline values: CDR1 SGHRS, CDR2 YFSETQ. V was clipped by 0 bases and J by 5 bases; unmatched bases: 0.

The chain joins TRBV6-6 to TRBJ1-4, with a weak D call TRBD1 (5 bases). The germline gives CDR1 MNHNY, CDR2 SVGAGI (reference sequence). The CDR3 totals 16 residues. Between the trimmed V and J ends, which lost 1 base and 5 bases, there was a span of 14 bases. CDR3 in DNA: TGTGCCAGCAGTTACTTCTCTGGGGGTGGGAATGAAAAACTGTTTTTT. As protein: CASSYFSGGGNEKLFF.

This clone was counted a few times. The chain links TRBV7-2 to TRBJ2-1; 9 bases fit TRBD2. CDR3 length: 14 residues. CDR1 and CDR2 (germline): SGHTA, FQGNSA. V shed 5 bases and J 9 bases; nucleotides not matched to a gene: 8. This CDR3 is CASSPISGGGEQFF. CDR3 nucleotides: TGTGCCAGCAGCCCCATTAGCGGGGGAGGTGAGCAGTTCTTC.

V usage is TRBV6-1 and J usage is TRBJ2-7; D is unresolved. The germline CDR1 and CDR2 sequences are MNHNS and SASEGT. Trimming stripped 7 bases from V and 3 bases from J, with 16 bases between. The length of the CDR3 is 14 residues. The CDR3 nucleotides are TGTGCCAGCATGAGCCGAGAGTTTGGCTACGAGCAGTACTTC. Translation gives CASMSREFGYEQYF.

The gene calls are TRBV6-4 and TRBJ2-1; 9 bases agree with TRBD2. The germline V gene encodes CDR1 MRHNA and CDR2 SNTAGT. The CDR3 loop spans 14 amino acids. Unmatched junction bases numbered 0, after V lost 3 bases and J lost 3 bases. CDR3 loop: CASSDSGGYNEQFF. The CDR3 bases are TGTGCCAGCAGTGATAGCGGGGGCTACAATGAGCAGTTCTTC.

V usage is TRBV9 and J usage is TRBJ2-1; D may be TRBD2 (6 bases). V was clipped by 3 bases and J by 3 bases, with 13 bases between them. The CDR3 runs to 15 residues. Germline CDR1 and CDR2: SGDLS and YYNGEE. This chain's CDR3 is CASSASGVGYNEQFF. CDR3 nucleotides: TGTGCCAGCAGCGCCTCGGGGGTCGGCTACAATGAGCAGTTCTTC.

This chain connects TRBV7-3 to TRBJ2-3; TRBD1 matches 8 bases. CDR3 length: 14 amino acids. The germline CDR1 and CDR2 sequences are SGHTA and FQGTGA. The V segment lost 5 bases and the J segment 4 bases; nucleotides outside the gene matches: 5. For the CDR3, the DNA is TGTGCCAGCAGCCCAACGGACAGGGCAGATACGCAGTATTTT. Encoded protein: CASSPTDRADTQYF. Full variable domain (missing parts from reference TRBV7-3 and TRBJ2-3): GAGVSQTPSNKVTEKGKYVELRCDPISGHTALYWYRQSLGQGPEFLIYFQGTGAADDSGLPNDRFFAVRPEGSVSTLKIQRTERGDSAVYLCASSPTDRADTQYFGPGTRLTVL.

The chain links TRBV5-6 to TRBJ1-2; possibly TRBD1 for D (6 bases). Looked up from germline, CDR1 is SGHDT and CDR2 is YYEEEE. The CDR3 extends over 15 amino acids. Trimming left V 5 bases short and J 8 bases short, with 22 bases between. CDR3 bases: TGTGCCAGCAGACACCTCAGAACAGGGTCTCGGGGCTACACCTTC. Protein: CASRHLRTGSRGYTF.